This T cell receptor (beta chain) was found in a study of blood T cell repertoires in COVID-19. Study overall: Samples came from the United States, Italy and Spain, spanning acute and convalescent COVID-19. The analysed material was cDNA or gDNA that came from T cells, B-cell-depleted T cells, or PBMCs.

CDR1 and CDR2 (germline): SGDLS, YYNGEE. V lost 0 bases to trimming and J lost 3 bases; unmatched junction nucleotides: 8. This CDR3 is built from 17 residues. Study processing details: From reference gene primer amplification, estimates of nucleated cell counts were derived. Data came from immunoSEQ multiplex PCR; TCRdb stores just in-frame clones and leaves some out. The V and J calls and clone size are taken from that table; D and trimming were inferred from the DNA. Altogether 60,000 to 70,000 clones are present, approximately 86% being singletons, with the ten largest covering under 1.5%. This clonotype originated in a woman aged 60-75 years with acute or convalescent COVID-19. Input material: peripheral blood. This rearrangement joins TRBV9 to TRBJ1-3, with 8 bases that match TRBD1. CDR3 protein: CASSVDLGRGLGNTIYF. The DNA of the CDR3 is TGTGCCAGCAGCGTAGATTTAGGCAGGGGGCTTGGAAACACCATATATTTT.